Each of the 28 T cell receptor beta chains below was sequenced from the same sample in a study of T cell repertoires in cytomegalovirus infection. TCRdb re-analysed the reads in MiXCR, keeping a single row per CDR3 protein. The sample contains roughly 500,000 distinct CDR3 sequences, approximately 10% of which appear only once. Material: PBMCs. These receptors came from a human donor in good health (CMV status not recorded). Some clones in this sample may be carry-over from other donors' samples.

This clonotype was seen at least ten times. CDR3 sequence: CASSPLDRLREEYF. CDR3 in DNA: TGTGCCAGCAGCCCATTGGACAGACTCCGGGAGGAGTACTTC. The rearrangement uses TRBV6-1 and TRBJ2-7; D is perhaps TRBD2 (7 bases). CDR3 size: 14 residues. The V gene's germline CDR1 is MNHNS and CDR2 SASEGT. The germline V and J ends were trimmed by 6 bases and 11 bases, with 23 bases remaining between them.

In its sample, this clonotype was seen many times. The chain carries TRBV4-2 and TRBJ1-2, with unresolved D. The V and J ends lost 1 base and 6 bases respectively, with 3 bases between them. Germline CDR1 reads LGHNA; CDR2 reads YNFKEQ. This CDR3 comprises 11 residues. This CDR3 is CASSQGNGYTF. The CDR3 region has the DNA TGTGCCAGCAGCCAAGGGAATGGCTACACCTTC.

By share, this clonotype counts as medium-sized. The rearrangement uses TRBV5-5 and TRBJ2-1; D could derive from TRBD1 or TRBD2 (5 bases each). This CDR3 is 11 amino acids long. V lost 6 bases, J lost 7 bases, and 8 bases lay in between. Per the germline V gene, CDR1 is SGHKS and CDR2 is YYEKEE (reference sequence). In DNA, the CDR3 is TGTGCCAGCACCTGGGGGAATGAGCAGTTCTTC. This codes for CASTWGNEQFF.

In its sample, this clonotype was seen a few times. V usage is TRBV29-1 and J usage is TRBJ1-1, with 7 nucleotides matching TRBD1. Germline V lookup: CDR1 SQVTM, CDR2 ANQGSEA. V gave up 7 bases and J gave up 3 bases; unmatched junction bases: 5. The CDR3 sequence is 12 residues long. The CDR3 reads CSAFRGDTEAFF. CDR3 DNA: TGCAGCGCCTTCAGGGGGGACACTGAAGCTTTCTTT.

The rearrangement uses TRBV28 and TRBJ2-3, with 9 bases that match TRBD2. The CDR3 is made up of 16 amino acids. V trimming: 3 bases; J trimming: 3 bases; junction bases outside the gene matches: 7. The V gene's germline CDR1 is MDHEN and CDR2 SYDVKM. The CDR3 is CASSFPAGGRTDTQYF. Here the CDR3 DNA reads TGTGCCAGCAGTTTCCCAGCGGGAGGAAGGACAGATACGCAGTATTTT.

This clonotype was found many times. The V and J genes are TRBV28 and TRBJ2-2; D might be TRBD2 (6 bases). Between the trimmed V and J ends, which lost 8 bases and 5 bases, there was a span of 15 bases. The germline CDR1 and CDR2 sequences are MDHEN and SYDVKM. CDR3 size: 14 residues. In DNA form, the CDR3 reads TGTGCCAGCTCCGAGTGGGGGGATACCGGGGAGCTGTTTTTT. Amino acid sequence: CASSEWGDTGELFF.

There are many counts of this clonotype. The rearrangement joins TRBV27 to TRBJ2-1, with D uncertain. Germline loops: CDR1 MNHEY, CDR2 SMNVEV (reference sequence). The germline V and J ends were trimmed by 6 bases and 0 bases, with 9 bases remaining between them. The CDR3 covers 14 residues. The CDR3 nucleotides read TGTGCCAGCAGACAGACGAGCTCCTACAATGAGCAGTTCTTC. This encodes CASRQTSSYNEQFF.

This clonotype was counted at least ten times. The genes are TRBV12-3 or TRBV12-4 and TRBJ2-3; a possible D gene is TRBD1 (6 bases). The V end was cut by 3 bases, the J end by 0 bases, with 10 bases between. There are 15 residues in the CDR3. This CDR3 is CASSLTGSSTDTQYF. DNA for the CDR3: TGTGCCAGCAGTTTGACAGGTTCAAGCACAGATACGCAGTATTTT.

J is TRBJ1-3 and V is TRBV3-1, with unresolved D. CDR3 length: 15 residues. V shed 4 bases and J shed 4 bases, with 14 bases lying between them. CDR1 is LGHDT and CDR2 is YNNKEL in the germline V gene (reference sequence). The CDR3 nucleotides read TGTGCCAGCAGCCTCCGGGCCGAAGGAGGAAACACCATATATTTT. Its translation: CASSLRAEGGNTIYF. The whole variable domain, filled in from reference TRBV3-1 and TRBJ1-3, reads DTAVSQTPKYLVTQMGNDKSIKCEQNLGHDTMYWYKQDSKKFLKIMFSYNNKELIINETVPNRFSPKSPDKAHLNLHINSLELGDSAVYFCASSLRAEGGNTIYFGEGSWLTVV.

This clonotype was detected many times. V gene TRBV12-3 or TRBV12-4 combines with J gene TRBJ2-3; 11 bases align to TRBD2. This CDR3 spans 16 amino acids. V lost 5 bases and J lost 1; bases outside the gene matches: 5. CDR3 protein: CASSRRLAGRTDTQYF. The DNA of the CDR3 is TGTGCCAGCAGTCGGCGACTAGCGGGACGCACAGATACGCAGTATTTT.

CDR3 sequence reads: CASSSGSGPSYNEQFF. CDR3 in DNA: TGTGCCAGCAGTTCCGGTAGCGGGCCCTCCTACAATGAGCAGTTCTTC. This chain connects TRBV6-6 to TRBJ2-1; 7 nucleotides match TRBD2. CDR3 size: 16 residues. Germline lookup yields CDR1 MNHNY and CDR2 SVGAGI (reference sequence). V gave up 4 bases and J gave up 0 bases; unmatched junction bases: 6.

Ten or more counts support this clonotype. The junction departs from germline at one end; a sequencing error may be responsible. The chain combines TRBV12-3 or TRBV12-4 with TRBJ2-7; TRBD1 matches at 8 bases. The CDR3 spans 14 residues. The CDR3 DNA follows: TGTGCCAGCAGGTTAGACAGGGGACGTTACGAGCAGTACTTC. Translated, it gives CASRLDRGRYEQYF.

This clonotype was observed a few times. The chain combines TRBV3-1 with TRBJ1-4; D is unclear. V was cut by 2 bases and J by 4 bases, with 11 bases left in between. Germline loops: CDR1 LGHDT, CDR2 YNNKEL (reference sequence). The CDR3 is made up of 15 amino acids. CDR3 DNA sequence: TGTGCCAGCAGCCAACGGAGGGTCCTTAATGAAAAACTGTTTTTT. Translating gives CASSQRRVLNEKLFF.

This clonotype was detected only a few times. The chain carries TRBV9 and TRBJ1-4; 7 bases map to TRBD1. The CDR3 consists of 14 residues. V lost 3 bases to trimming and J lost 5 bases; unmatched junction nucleotides: 4. Germline lookup yields CDR1 SGDLS and CDR2 YYNGEE. CDR3 amino acids: CASSGGTANEKLFF. CDR3 sequence (DNA): TGTGCCAGCAGCGGTGGGACAGCGAATGAAAAACTGTTTTTT.

This clonotype showed up many times. This chain joins TRBV4-2 and TRBJ2-1, with 13 bases aligning to TRBD2. CDR3 size: 15 residues. The germline V gene has CDR1 LGHNA and CDR2 YNFKEQ. Losses at the gene ends were 4 bases for V and 8 bases for J; bases not matched to a gene: 5. The CDR3 spells CASSRRLAGGDEQFF. In nucleotides, the CDR3 is TGTGCCAGCAGCCGTCGACTAGCGGGAGGCGATGAGCAGTTCTTC.

This clonotype has a count of ten or more. The V gene is TRBV27, the J gene TRBJ2-7, with TRBD1 matching over 10 bases. The length of the CDR3 is 15 residues. V was pared by 7 bases and J by 6 bases, with 12 bases of the junction left unmatched. Germline CDR1 and CDR2: MNHEY and SMNVEV (reference sequence). The CDR3 loop reads CASTSGTGVMGEQYF. Here the CDR3 DNA reads TGTGCCAGCACCTCCGGGACAGGGGTTATGGGCGAGCAGTACTTC.

There are many counts of this clonotype. The CDR3 loop is CASSPSRGRAGSFKNIQYF. CDR3 DNA sequence: TGTGCCAGCAGTCCCTCGCGCGGGAGGGCGGGGAGTTTCAAAAACATTCAGTACTTC. The rearrangement joins TRBV28 to TRBJ2-4; 9 positions match TRBD2. Germline loops: CDR1 MDHEN, CDR2 SYDVKM. CDR3 length equals 19 residues. The ends lost 5 bases at V and 3 bases at J; junction bases unmatched: 17.

This clonotype was detected a few times. The V gene is TRBV2, the J gene TRBJ1-1; D may be TRBD1 (5 bases). Deletions cut 8 bases from V and 7 bases from J, with 20 bases between. CDR1 and CDR2 (germline): SNHLY, FYNNEI. This CDR3 has 14 residues. CDR3 sequence (DNA): TGTGCCAGCGGGGGGGGTGGTGGGGTCATTGAAGCTTTCTTT. Translation: CASGGGGGVIEAFF.

The sample holds many counts of this clonotype. The chain uses TRBV9 and TRBJ2-7, with D unresolved. The V end lost 4 bases, the J end lost 6 bases, and 32 bases lay between the germline ends. CDR3 size: 19 residues. Germline V gene lookup returns CDR1 SGDLS and CDR2 YYNGEE. CDR3 region: CASSPTGRPRTPRLVEQYF. The CDR3 DNA reads as TGTGCCAGCAGCCCTACCGGCCGCCCCCGGACCCCTCGATTGGTCGAGCAGTACTTC.

This clonotype appeared many times. The chain carries TRBV4-2 and TRBJ1-5; 11 positions match TRBD1. The CDR3 runs 14 residues. Germline CDR1 reads LGHNA; CDR2 reads YNFKEQ. The J segment lost 6 bases and the V segment lost 4 bases, leaving 2 bases of the junction unmatched. This CDR3 is CASSLGQGVQPQHF. As DNA, the CDR3 is TGTGCCAGCAGCCTGGGACAGGGGGTTCAGCCCCAGCATTTT.

This clonotype has ten or more counts. The chain combines TRBV27 with TRBJ2-1, with D unclear. CDR1 MNHEY and CDR2 SMNVEV come from the germline V gene (reference sequence). V lost 6 bases and J lost 0, with 3 bases in between. This CDR3 contains 12 residues. As DNA, the CDR3 is TGTGCCAGCAGCCCCTCCTACAATGAGCAGTTCTTC. Its protein is CASSPSYNEQFF.

This clonotype has a single count. The chain recombines TRBV27 with TRBJ2-3; no reliable D call. CDR3 length equals 17 residues. Germline V gene lookup returns CDR1 MNHEY and CDR2 SMNVEV (reference sequence). With 3 bases removed from V and 2 bases from J, the gap between germline ends came to 18 bases. The CDR3 loop reads CASSLLGGDDFTDTQYF. CDR3 nucleotides: TGTGCCAGCAGTTTGCTGGGTGGTGATGATTTCACAGATACGCAGTATTTT.

This clonotype was seen many times. The chain carries TRBV7-3 and TRBJ1-5; TRBD1 matches 8 bases. Trimming at V came to 4 bases and at J to 2 bases, leaving 10 bases not matched to a gene. The CDR3 has 17 amino acids. Looked up from germline, CDR1 is SGHTA and CDR2 is FQGTGA. This chain's CDR3 is CASSSPGTGRGNQPQHF. CDR3 DNA: TGTGCCAGCAGCTCACCCGGGACAGGCAGGGGCAATCAGCCCCAGCATTTT.

This clonotype has at least ten counts. The chain carries TRBV11-3 and TRBJ1-4; D unclear. Germline CDR1 is SGHNT and CDR2 is YENEEA. The germline V and J ends were trimmed by 0 bases and 8 bases, with 10 bases remaining between them. This CDR3 has 14 residues. CDR3 loop: CASSLDGSAEKLFF. The DNA for the CDR3 is TGTGCCAGCAGCTTAGATGGTTCAGCCGAAAAACTGTTTTTT.

This clonotype was observed once. This could be a read error, since a much larger clone is one nucleotide away. V gene TRBV12-3 or TRBV12-4 combines with J gene TRBJ1-2; D is ambiguous. Deletions cut 5 bases from V and 10 bases from J, with 14 bases between. CDR3 length: 12 residues. CDR3 DNA: TGTGCCAGCAGTCCCACCTCGAGTGTCTACACCTTC. Amino acids: CASSPTSSVYTF.

This clonotype was detected many times. CDR3 in amino acids: CASSLRLAGGFETQYF. The CDR3 DNA follows: TGTGCCAGCAGTCTTAGACTAGCGGGGGGCTTCGAGACCCAGTACTTC. The rearrangement uses TRBV6-1 and TRBJ2-5, with 13 bases aligning to TRBD2. J gave up 5 bases and V 5 bases, and 8 bases lay outside the gene matches. The germline CDR1 and CDR2 sequences are MNHNS and SASEGT. The CDR3 covers 16 residues.

This clonotype appeared many times. The rearrangement joins TRBV7-9 to TRBJ1-1; 8 nucleotides agree with TRBD1. Germline trimming cut 5 bases from V and 0 bases from J; bases unmatched to any gene: 5. Germline CDR1 reads SEHNR; CDR2 reads FQNEAQ (reference sequence). The CDR3 contains 15 residues. The CDR3 sequence: CASSVQGGMNTEAFF. CDR3 coding DNA: TGTGCCAGCAGCGTACAGGGGGGGATGAACACTGAAGCTTTCTTT.

The J gene is TRBJ1-5, the V gene TRBV10-2; tentative D call: TRBD1 (5 bases). Germline assignment: CDR1 WSHSY and CDR2 SAAADI. This CDR3 is built from 14 residues. The V gene lost 9 bases and the J gene lost 5 bases, with 17 bases spanning the gap. The CDR3 DNA is TGCGCCAGTGGACGGGGGACCGGTGATCAGCCCCAGCATTTT. Amino acids: CASGRGTGDQPQHF.